Each of the 24 T cell receptor beta chains below was sequenced from the same sample in a study of blood T cell repertoires in COVID-19. The assay was immunoSEQ multiplex PCR, and TCRdb's table has in-frame clones only and misses some. The sample carries about 370,000 clones, roughly nine tenths recorded once. Sequencing was done on a sample of PBMCs or T cells enriched from blood (not recorded which). Source of these receptors: a man between 18 and 35 years old who had recovered from COVID-19.

The rearrangement uses TRBV6-5 and TRBJ1-2, with 7 bases matching TRBD1. CDR1 MNHEY and CDR2 SVGAGI come from the germline V gene. The CDR3 extends over 16 amino acids. Trimming took 0 bases from V and 4 from J; bases not matched to a gene: 8. The CDR3 spells CASSYSGQLGSYGYTF. For the CDR3, the DNA is TGTGCCAGCAGTTACTCGGGACAGCTCGGATCCTATGGCTACACCTTC.

This clone was seen a few times. The chain joins TRBV24-1 to TRBJ1-1, with D hard to call. With 5 bases removed from V and 0 bases from J, the gap between germline ends came to 12 bases. The CDR3 length is 15 residues. CDR1 KGHDR and CDR2 SFDVKD come from the germline V gene. This chain's CDR3 is CATSARVGMNTEAFF. Written as DNA, the CDR3 is TGTGCCACCAGTGCCCGTGTCGGGATGAACACTGAAGCTTTCTTT.

The chain uses TRBV13 and TRBJ2-7, with D possibly TRBD1 on 6 matching bases. This CDR3 is built from 16 residues. In germline, CDR1 is PRHDT, CDR2 FYEKMQ (reference sequence). The V and J ends lost 3 bases and 0 bases respectively, with 15 bases between them. CDR3 DNA: TGTGCCAGCAGCTTTGGGGACACCTTAAGCTCCTACGAGCAGTACTTC. Amino acids: CASSFGDTLSSYEQYF.

The chain recombines TRBV3-1 (or the pseudogene TRBV3-2) with TRBJ2-5; maybe TRBD1 (6 bases). The CDR3 contains 13 residues. In germline, CDR1 is LGHDT, CDR2 YNNKEL (reference sequence). V was trimmed by 4 bases and J by 4 bases, leaving 10 bases between them. The CDR3 loop reads CASSPGDRETQYF. The CDR3 region has the DNA TGTGCCAGCAGCCCAGGGGATCGAGAGACCCAGTACTTC.

The rearrangement joins TRBV4-1 to TRBJ2-5; D call uncertain. Germline V lookup: CDR1 MGHRA, CDR2 YSYEKL. The V end was cut by 4 bases, the J end by 4 bases, with 19 bases between. This CDR3 contains 16 residues. The CDR3 bases are TGCGCCAGCAGCCCCCACACCCGGCTAGATGGAGAGACCCAGTACTTC. Amino acids: CASSPHTRLDGETQYF.

V is TRBV12-3 or TRBV12-4 and J is TRBJ1-1; TRBD1 is a possible D gene (5 bases). The CDR3 has 13 amino acids. The CDR3 coding sequence is TGTGCAGGGCGGTCAGGGATGGGGACTGAAGCTTTCTTT. The encoded protein is CAGRSGMGTEAFF.

V gene TRBV7-8 combines with J gene TRBJ1-1, with TRBD1 as a possible D gene (5 bases). V lost 7 bases, J lost 0 bases, and 18 bases lay in between. Germline assignment: CDR1 SGHVS and CDR2 FQNEAQ. This CDR3 has 16 amino acids. The CDR3 is CASTQYLDSVNTEAFF. The CDR3 DNA reads as TGTGCCAGCACCCAATACCTAGACAGTGTGAACACTGAAGCTTTCTTT.

The chain carries TRBV7-9 and TRBJ2-7; no firm D call. V shed 6 bases and J shed 0 bases, with 9 bases lying between them. This CDR3 is 13 amino acids long. Germline V gene data show CDR1 as SEHNR and CDR2 as FQNEAQ (reference sequence). The CDR3 sequence: CASREQTSYEQYF. The CDR3 DNA sequence: TGTGCCAGCAGGGAGCAGACCTCCTACGAGCAGTACTTC.

The chain recombines TRBV19 with TRBJ1-1, with 8 bases identical to TRBD1. The V and J ends lost 8 bases and 5 bases, in that order; junction bases with no gene match: 1. The CDR3 runs 11 residues. CDR1 and CDR2 from the germline V gene are LNHDA and SQIVND (reference sequence). The CDR3 loop reads CASHRGTEAFF. In DNA, the CDR3 is TGTGCCAGTCACAGGGGGACTGAAGCTTTCTTT.

The V and J genes are TRBV24-1 and TRBJ1-1, with TRBD1 as a possible D gene (5 bases). There are 13 residues in the CDR3. The germline gives CDR1 KGHDR, CDR2 SFDVKD. V lost 3 bases and J lost 4, with 8 bases in between. The CDR3, as DNA: TGTGCCACCAGTGATCCGGGGGGCACTGAAGCTTTCTTT. Translated, it gives CATSDPGGTEAFF.

This chain links TRBV7-9 with TRBJ1-1, with TRBD1 identical over 9 bases. The junction had 5 bases not matched to a gene; V was cut back by 1 base and J by 2 bases. From germline, CDR1 is SEHNR and CDR2 FQNEAQ (reference sequence). The CDR3 loop spans 16 amino acids. CDR3 protein: CASSLDPGQGNTEAFF. CDR3 DNA: TGTGCCAGCAGCTTAGACCCGGGACAGGGAAACACTGAAGCTTTCTTT.

Comment on this clone: The sample holds other DNA sequences that translate to the same CDR3. The chain is built from TRBV18 and TRBJ1-1, with 9 positions matching TRBD1. The CDR3 is 14 residues long. The V segment lost 4 bases and the J segment 1 base; nucleotides outside the gene matches: 1. In germline, CDR1 is KGHSH, CDR2 LQKENI. This chain's CDR3 is CASSQGQGNTEAFF. The CDR3 DNA follows: TGTGCCAGCTCACAGGGACAGGGGAACACTGAAGCTTTCTTT.

The chain links TRBV24-1 to TRBJ2-5; TRBD2 aligns across 8 bases. CDR1 is KGHDR, CDR2 SFDVKD, per germline. The CDR3 runs 15 residues. V trimming: 4 bases; J trimming: 2 bases; junction bases outside the gene matches: 5. CDR3 nucleotides: TGTGCCACCAGTGACGCGGGAGGATTACAAGAGACCCAGTACTTC. Its protein product is CATSDAGGLQETQYF.

The chain's CDR3 is CATLAKQYF. The CDR3 region has the DNA TGTGCCACCTTAGCAAAGCAGTACTTC. V gene TRBV28 combines with J gene TRBJ2-7; D gene uncertain. CDR1 and CDR2 (germline): MDHEN, SYDVKM. The CDR3 spans 9 residues. Trimming left V 10 bases short and J 8 bases short, with 9 bases between.

This CDR3 is CASSRMGLTLTQYF. CDR3 sequence (DNA): TGTGCCAGCAGCCGAATGGGACTAACCCTTACGCAGTATTTT. This chain links TRBV3-1 (or the pseudogene TRBV3-2) with TRBJ2-3; 7 bases match TRBD2. The junction had 9 bases not matched to a gene; V was cut back by 4 bases and J by 8 bases. This CDR3 has 14 amino acids. CDR1 and CDR2 from the germline V gene are LGHDT and YNNKEL (reference sequence).

In its sample, this clone was seen once. This chain connects TRBV2 to TRBJ1-5, with D maybe TRBD1 (5 bases). The ends were cut back, 8 bases at V and 0 bases at J, with 11 bases in the middle. Looked up from germline, CDR1 is SNHLY and CDR2 is FYNNEI. The CDR3 sequence is 14 residues long. The CDR3 DNA is TGTGCCAGCCGACAGTCTCCTAGCAATCAGCCCCAGCATTTT. Residues: CASRQSPSNQPQHF.

The rearrangement links TRBV3-1 (or the pseudogene TRBV3-2) to TRBJ1-3; D may be TRBD1 (5 bases). The CDR3 has 17 amino acids. Germline CDR1 and CDR2: LGHDT and YNNKEL (reference sequence). V was clipped by 2 bases and J by 2 bases, with 16 bases between them. The CDR3 region is CASSQFPSGLTGNTIYF. In DNA form, the CDR3 reads TGTGCCAGCAGCCAATTCCCTTCAGGGTTAACTGGAAACACCATATATTTT.

This rearrangement joins TRBV7-9 to TRBJ2-2; perhaps TRBD1 as D (6 bases). The CDR3 contains 15 residues. The V end lost 3 bases, the J end lost 5 bases, and 13 bases lay between the germline ends. Germline CDR1 SEHNR, CDR2 FQNEAQ (reference sequence). The CDR3 nucleotides are TGTGCCAGCAGCTTCTCGGGACAAATTACCGGGGAGCTGTTTTTT. Translated: CASSFSGQITGELFF. Together with reference TRBV7-9 and TRBJ2-2, the CDR3 gives the full variable domain: DTGVSQNPRHKITKRGQNVTFRCDPISEHNRLYWYRQTLGQGPEFLTYFQNEAQLEKSRLLSDRFSAERPKGSFSTLEIQRTEQGDSAMYLCASSFSGQITGELFFGEGSRLTVL.

This clone appeared a few times. The rearrangement joins TRBV19 to TRBJ2-3; D may be TRBD2 (5 bases). Per germline, CDR1 LNHDA and CDR2 SQIVND (reference sequence). This CDR3 region has 15 residues. With 5 bases removed from V and 5 bases from J, the gap between germline ends came to 17 bases. CDR3 sequence reads: CASSSLKRVRDTQYF. CDR3 in DNA: TGTGCCAGTAGTTCTTTAAAGAGGGTTCGAGATACGCAGTATTTT.

The rearrangement joins TRBV11-1 to TRBJ2-7; the match to TRBD1 covers 9 bases. The CDR3 loop spans 14 amino acids. The J segment lost 4 bases and the V segment lost 4 bases, leaving 5 bases of the junction unmatched. Germline-derived CDR1 and CDR2 are SGHAT and FQDESV (reference sequence). CDR3 in amino acids: CASSSGTGTYEQYF. For the CDR3, the DNA is TGTGCCAGCAGCTCAGGGACAGGGACATACGAGCAGTACTTC.

This rearrangement joins TRBV30 to TRBJ1-2, with D uncertain. This CDR3 contains 15 residues. V lost 0 bases and J lost 5, with 16 bases in between. The germline V gene has CDR1 GTSNPN and CDR2 SVGIG (reference sequence). CDR3 in DNA: TGTGCCTGGAGTGTTTTTGCGTCTCGCGGTTATGGCTACACCTTC. Protein product: CAWSVFASRGYGYTF.

The rearrangement links TRBV24-1 to TRBJ2-2; TRBD2 might be the D (5 bases). The V end lost 0 bases, the J end lost 4 bases, and 14 bases lay between the germline ends. The CDR3 spans 17 residues. Looked up from germline, CDR1 is KGHDR and CDR2 is SFDVKD. CDR3 nucleotide sequence: TGTGCCACCAGTGATTTGCTCGGGGTGAGGGCCACCGGGGAGCTGTTTTTT. As protein: CATSDLLGVRATGELFF.

The gene calls are TRBV7-2 and TRBJ2-6, with D maybe TRBD1 (5 bases). CDR3 length equals 17 residues. CDR1 is SGHTA and CDR2 is FQGNSA in the germline V gene. V dropped 2 bases and J dropped 1 base, with 12 bases sitting between them. DNA of the CDR3: TGTGCCAGCAGCTTAATTAGCAGGGCGTCTGGGGCCAACGTCCTGACTTTC. Translating gives CASSLISRASGANVLTF.

This clone was recorded a few times. The chain employs TRBV7-7 and TRBJ2-5; D is perhaps TRBD2 (6 bases). This CDR3 contains 13 residues. The germline gives CDR1 SSHAT, CDR2 FNYEAQ (reference sequence). Trimming stripped 4 bases from V and 7 bases from J, with 13 bases between. As DNA, the CDR3 is TGTGCCAGCAGCTCGAGACTAGAAGGGACCCAGTACTTC. Translated: CASSSRLEGTQYF.